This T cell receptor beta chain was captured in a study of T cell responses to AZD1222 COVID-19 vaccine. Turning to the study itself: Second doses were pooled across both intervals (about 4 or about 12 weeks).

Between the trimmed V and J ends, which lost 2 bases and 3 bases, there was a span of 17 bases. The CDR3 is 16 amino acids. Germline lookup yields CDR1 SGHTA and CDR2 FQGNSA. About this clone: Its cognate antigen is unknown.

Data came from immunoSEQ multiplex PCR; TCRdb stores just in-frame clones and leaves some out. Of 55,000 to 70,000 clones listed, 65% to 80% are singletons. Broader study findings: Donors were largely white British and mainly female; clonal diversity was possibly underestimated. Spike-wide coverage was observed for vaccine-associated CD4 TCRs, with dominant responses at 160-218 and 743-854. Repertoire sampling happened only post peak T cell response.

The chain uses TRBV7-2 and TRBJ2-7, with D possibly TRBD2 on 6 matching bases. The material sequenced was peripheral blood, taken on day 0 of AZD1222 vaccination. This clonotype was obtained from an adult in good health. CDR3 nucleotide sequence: TGTGCCAGCAGCTTAACGGCCGGGGGTGGTAACTACGAGCAGTACTTC. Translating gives CASSLTAGGGNYEQYF.